This record looks at one T cell receptor beta chain sequence and its context. Its matching antigen is unknown. The germline CDR1 and CDR2 sequences are MDHEN and SYDVKM. The CDR3 covers 12 residues. Trimming stripped 8 bases from V and 4 bases from J, with 12 bases between. Researchers amplified the TCR beta CDR3 regions from RNA transcripts. Researchers ran a first-round RT-PCR on the TCR CDR3 using the HTBI primer set. TCRdb reprocessed the multiplex PCR reads with MiXCR, giving one entry per CDR3 protein. The data show a few hundred thousand distinct CDR3 sequences, over 11% seen once. This sample was taken from a study of T cells in Graves' hyperthyroidism and ophthalmopathy. Study-wide results and limits: Blood also carried most thyroid clonotypes expanded above 0.001.

Sequenced: blood. The chain joins TRBV28 to TRBJ2-7; D unresolved. This TCR derives from a woman aged 25-40 years with Graves' hyperthyroidism that later progressed to Graves' ophthalmopathy. The CDR3 nucleotides are TGTGCCAGCGCCCCCACCAATTACGAGCAGTACTTC. Translating it yields CASAPTNYEQYF.